This T cell receptor beta chain was found in a study of Graves' ophthalmopathy and Graves' hyperthyroidism. Included hyperthyroidism patients were aged 18 to 65 and newly diagnosed (under 2 months' duration). There are many counts of this clonotype. TCR beta CDR3 regions were amplified from RNA transcripts. First-round RT-PCR employed HTBI primers, with a second-round multiplex PCR after it. TCRdb analysed the multiplex PCR reads with MiXCR anew, one entry per CDR3 protein. The table lists a few hundred thousand distinct CDR3 sequences, 15% to 20% of them singletons. The germline CDR1 and CDR2 sequences are SGHDN and FVKESK. Trimming took 4 bases from V and 2 from J; bases not matched to a gene: 4. CDR3 length: 15 amino acids.

This chain connects TRBV14 to TRBJ2-7; TRBD2 matches at 11 bases. The sequenced material came from peripheral blood. The receptor was derived from an adult woman with stable Graves' hyperthyroidism. CDR3 in DNA: TGTGCCAGCAGCCGGGTGACTAGCGGGACCTACGAGCAGTACTTC. This encodes CASSRVTSGTYEQYF.